This TCR beta chain comes out of a study of shared clonotypes between healthy human individuals (dated by TCRdb to about 2020). About the full investigation: The cohort comprised a couple of women and a few men aged 18 to 49 years. For each donor, CD4 naive and CD4 memory were each run on three plates, CD8 naive on two plates, and CD8 memory on one plate. Blood TCR repertoires of about 5 healthy adults were deeply sequenced to estimate repertoire size and the extent of clonotype sharing between individuals. To increase sequencing depth and limit assay-specific biases, different laboratories used diverse techniques to prepare libraries and sequence TCR repertoires. Each donor's leukapheresis produced roughly between roughly 0.9 and 9 billion PBMCs. Broader findings and caveats from the paper: Based on pairwise subsampling, the degree of clonotype sharing among donors was expected to be affected by sequencing depth. Because the study included only a small number of donors, the genetic and exposure-history diversity represented was limited. When a handful of donors were compared, the shared fraction of clonotypes was about 5.4% for naive CD4, approximately 3.3% for naive CD8, 2% to 2.5% for memory CD4, and roughly 0.4% for memory CD8. Sampling was limited to blood, and TCR repertoires in tissue likely differ from TCR repertoires in blood. Larger estimated clonotype richness was generally found for naive subsets than for memory subsets. Even with the large sequencing depth, rarefaction of the sorted-subset datasets indicated that sequencing was incomplete. Compared with non-shared clonotypes, clonotypes shared by all four sorted-subset donors had higher generation probabilities.

Remarks on this clone: No cognate antigen has been identified for it. No qualities accompany the bases; no much larger clone lies one base away. The sample holds other DNA sequences that translate to the same CDR3.

TCR CDR3 regions were amplified from genomic DNA by multiplex PCR using the deep immunoSEQ assay. For each cell subset, the extracted genomic DNA was distributed evenly across all wells of several immunoSEQ 96-well plates, and each plate served as one replicate. For sorted subsets, around 200 ng genomic DNA, equal to tens of thousands of T cell genomes, was loaded into each replicate PCR. The purified libraries were quantified using a Qubit 3.0 fluorometer, sized with a Bioanalyzer 2100, and then quantified again using the KAPA Library Quantification kit. Each immunoSEQ 96-well plate was sequenced on its own single-read 150-cycle Illumina NextSeq 550 flow cell. On the study's bioinformatics: The immunoSEQ output contained only junctional sequences without quality scores, so filtering could not match that applied to full-length reads. Sequences were annotated with PyIR, a Python wrapper for IgBLAST v1.9, and V/J genes and CDR3 were assigned using IMGT germline references. Reads were removed for weak V/J assignments (E-value above 1e-6), missing CDR3, stop codons, out-of-frame junctions, or ambiguous translated residues. V3J clonotypes were defined as sequences sharing the same inferred V gene, J gene, and CDR3 amino acid sequence. Percentage overlap between repertoires was computed as shared unique clonotypes divided by the size of the smaller repertoire. RTK rarefaction, the Chao1 estimator, and Recon v2.1 estimates of unobserved clonotypes were used to assess repertoire richness. OLGA was used to compute generation probabilities for all TCRbeta clonotypes that the gDNA method yielded from four donors. The immuneACCESS repertoire file appears here via TCRdb, limited to in-frame rearrangements. These files lack a portion of the clones; in checked studies, under half of the deficit traces to unresolved V genes, and the cause of the others is not known. That table supplies the V and J calls and clone size; D and trimming were determined from the DNA. The sample table holds about 2 million clones, of which over 85% were seen once. The ten largest clones capture 0.1% to 0.15% of the sample.

Donors were healthy HIV-negative adults with no recently reported acute infections or vaccinations. Only Caucasian adults living in Nashville, Tennessee, USA were represented among the donors. CD4+ T cells were enriched through magnetic negative selection, after which naive cells were positively selected on CD45RA and the remaining negative fraction served as the memory subset. Blood was obtained by leukapheresis, after which PBMCs were separated by Ficoll-Histopaque density gradient centrifugation and cryopreserved in liquid nitrogen vapor phase. Purity and quantity of every magnetically sorted T cell population were checked by analytical flow cytometry. Genomic DNA was isolated from each sorted fraction and quantified by UV absorbance on a Nanodrop 2000c. CDR1 and CDR2, looked up from the germline V gene, are SGHRS and YFSETQ. The CDR3, from cysteine to phenylalanine, totals 14 residues. Left in the record is the CDR3 DNA by itself, 42 bases read in frame from the first base. V loses 0 bases of germline sequence and J loses 2 bases, and the interval between the two ends is 8 bases.

The sequence joins TRBV5-1 to TRBJ2-5; the best D guess is TRBD2, with 5 bases matching. The source material was naive CD4+ T cells sorted from blood. Reading the label with the study, this specimen's cell subset or site is: CD45RA+ positively selected. This receptor was obtained from a man aged 18 to 30 in good health. The bases are TGCGCCAGCAGCTTGGCTACGGGGCAAGAGACCCAGTACTTC. This gives the protein CASSLATGQETQYF.